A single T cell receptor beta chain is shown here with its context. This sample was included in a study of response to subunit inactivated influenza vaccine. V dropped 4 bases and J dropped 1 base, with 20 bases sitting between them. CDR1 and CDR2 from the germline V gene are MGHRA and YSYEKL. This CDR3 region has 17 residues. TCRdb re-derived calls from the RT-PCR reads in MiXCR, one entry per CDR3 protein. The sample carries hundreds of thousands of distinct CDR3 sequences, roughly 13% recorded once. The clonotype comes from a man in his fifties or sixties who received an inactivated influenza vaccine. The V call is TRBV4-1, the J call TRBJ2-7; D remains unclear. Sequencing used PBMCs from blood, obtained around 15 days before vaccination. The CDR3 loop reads CASSLSMRQRSSYEQYF. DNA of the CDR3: TGCGCCAGCAGCCTTTCCATGAGGCAGAGAAGTTCCTACGAGCAGTACTTC.